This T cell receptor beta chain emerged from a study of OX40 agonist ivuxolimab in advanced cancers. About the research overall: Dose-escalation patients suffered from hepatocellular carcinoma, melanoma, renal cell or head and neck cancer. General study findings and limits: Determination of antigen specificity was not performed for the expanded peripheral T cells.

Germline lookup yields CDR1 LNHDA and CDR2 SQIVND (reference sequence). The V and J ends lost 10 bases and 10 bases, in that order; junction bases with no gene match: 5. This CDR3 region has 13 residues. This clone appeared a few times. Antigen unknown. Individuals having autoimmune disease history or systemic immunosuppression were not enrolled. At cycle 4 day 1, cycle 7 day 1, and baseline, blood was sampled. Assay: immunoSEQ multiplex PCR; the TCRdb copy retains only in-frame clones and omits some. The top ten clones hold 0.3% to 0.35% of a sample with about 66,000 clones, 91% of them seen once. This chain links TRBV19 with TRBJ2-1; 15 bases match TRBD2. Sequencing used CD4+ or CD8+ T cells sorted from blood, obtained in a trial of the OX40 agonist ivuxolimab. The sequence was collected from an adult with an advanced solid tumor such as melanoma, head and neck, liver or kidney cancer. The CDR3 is CATGGLAGGEQFF. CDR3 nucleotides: TGTGCCACAGGGGGACTAGCGGGAGGCGAGCAGTTCTTC.